Sequencing of this TCR beta chain was carried out in a study of OX40 agonist ivuxolimab in advanced cancers. Study summary: Among those treated, three patients had partial responses, one with hepatocellular carcinoma and two with cutaneous melanoma. General study results and limits: Fewer expanded clones were found on average in CD4+ than in CD8+ T cells.

As to this clone: Antigen: not known.

Profiling relied on immunoSEQ multiplex PCR, and the TCRdb table lists in-frame clones only, not all of them. The data contain over 50,000 clones, approximately 90% of them singletons. V shed 2 bases and J shed 7 bases, with 14 bases lying between them. Germline V gene lookup returns CDR1 MNHNS and CDR2 SASEGT. CDR3 length: 14 residues. This TCR derives from an adult with an advanced solid tumor such as melanoma, head and neck, liver or kidney cancer. Sample: CD4+ or CD8+ T cells sorted from blood, taken in a trial of the OX40 agonist ivuxolimab. The chain employs TRBV6-1 and TRBJ1-2; D is possibly TRBD1 (5 bases). DNA for the CDR3: TGTGCCAGCAGTGAATCAGGGTTATTGGGTGGCTACACCTTC. Translation: CASSESGLLGGYTF.